Shown below are 7 T cell receptor beta chains from a single sample sequenced in a study of beta chain features in type 1 diabetes. Sequencing targeted expressed TCRB transcripts, as all isolated RNA had been reverse transcribed. The protocol was immunoSEQ multiplex PCR, while the TCRdb copy is restricted to in-frame clones and leaves out a portion. The profile shows under 400,000 clones, about 14% of them singletons. The source material was central memory CD4+ T cells from blood. These TCRs come from a man aged 25 to 40 in good health.

The V and J genes are TRBV4-1 and TRBJ1-2; the D gene is possibly TRBD1 (5 bases). CDR3 length: 14 amino acids. Germline CDR1 and CDR2: MGHRA and YSYEKL. Trimming shortened V by 1 base and J by 4 bases, and 10 bases separated the two germline ends. CDR3 amino acids: CASSQAGRPYGYTF. CDR3 nucleotide sequence: TGCGCCAGCAGCCAAGCGGGACGGCCCTATGGCTACACCTTC.

This clone has just a few counts. J is TRBJ1-4 and V is TRBV7-8; the D gene is possibly TRBD1 (5 bases). The CDR3 contains 14 residues. Trimming removed 0 bases at V and 8 bases at J, with 10 bases between. CDR1 is SGHVS, CDR2 FQNEAQ, per germline. CDR3 sequence reads: CASSLAGVGEKLFF. Written as DNA, the CDR3 is TGTGCCAGCAGCTTAGCGGGGGTTGGCGAAAAACTGTTTTTT.

The chain carries TRBV9 and TRBJ1-2; TRBD1 agrees at 7 bases. The CDR3 is 14 residues long. Trimming cost V 4 bases and J 3 bases; bases outside gene matches: 6. CDR1 and CDR2 from the germline V gene are SGDLS and YYNGEE. The CDR3 bases are TGTGCCAGCAGCTCCAAAACAGGGGACTATGGCTACACCTTC. This encodes CASSSKTGDYGYTF.

This chain links TRBV7-9 with TRBJ1-6; tentative D call: TRBD1 (5 bases). Per the germline V gene, CDR1 is SEHNR and CDR2 is FQNEAQ (reference sequence). The CDR3 totals 13 residues. Between the trimmed V and J ends, which lost 5 bases and 9 bases, there was a span of 11 bases. The CDR3 loop reads CASSPQRGSPLHF. CDR3 nucleotide sequence: TGTGCCAGCAGCCCGCAGAGGGGTTCACCCCTCCACTTT. The full variable domain, with the rest looked up from reference TRBV7-9 and TRBJ1-6, is DTGVSQNPRHKITKRGQNVTFRCDPISEHNRLYWYRQTLGQGPEFLTYFQNEAQLEKSRLLSDRFSAERPKGSFSTLEIQRTEQGDSAMYLCASSPQRGSPLHFGNGTRLTVT.

This clone occurred a few times. At the DNA level, this CDR3 is encoded by other sequences in the same sample as well. The CDR3 coding sequence is TGCAGCGTTGAGTCAGGCGGCACAGATACGCAGTATTTT. It yields the protein CSVESGGTDTQYF. V usage is TRBV29-1 and J usage is TRBJ2-3, with unresolved D. This CDR3 spans 13 amino acids. V was trimmed by 3 bases and J by 1 base, leaving 8 bases between them. CDR1 and CDR2 from the germline V gene are SQVTM and ANQGSEA.

The V call is TRBV7-2, the J call TRBJ2-3, with TRBD2 identical over 7 bases. V lost 1 base and J lost 0; bases outside the gene matches: 4. The CDR3 has 16 residues. Germline CDR1 is SGHTA and CDR2 is FQGNSA. The CDR3 region is CASSLDGTTSTDTQYF. The CDR3 nucleotides read TGTGCCAGCAGCTTAGATGGGACTACAAGCACAGATACGCAGTATTTT.

This rearrangement joins TRBV9 to TRBJ2-2, with 7 bases aligning to TRBD1. This CDR3 has 16 amino acids. Per germline, CDR1 SGDLS and CDR2 YYNGEE. Trimming at V came to 0 bases and at J to 4 bases, leaving 6 bases not matched to a gene. For the CDR3, the DNA is TGTGCCAGCAGCGTAGCCGGGGACAGCCTCACCGGGGAGCTGTTTTTT. It translates to CASSVAGDSLTGELFF. Looking up the rest from reference TRBV9 and TRBJ2-2 gives the full variable domain: DSGVTQTPKHLITATGQRVTLRCSPRSGDLSVYWYQQSLDQGLQFLIQYYNGEERAKGNILERFSAQQFPDLHSELNLSSLELGDSALYFCASSVAGDSLTGELFFGEGSRLTVL.